The subject of this entry is one T cell receptor (beta chain). Its specificity is not known. These data come from a study of T cell responses to AZD1222 COVID-19 vaccine. The CDR3 length is 13 residues. Trimming pared 2 bases from V and 5 bases from J, leaving 6 bases between. CDR1 LGHDT and CDR2 YNNKEL come from the germline V gene (reference sequence). TCRdb's copy holds only in-frame clones and misses some; the assay was immunoSEQ multiplex PCR. The table has some 130,000 clones, roughly 93% seen once. Study observations and caveats: Spike-specific TCR breadth and depth were elevated following two AZD1222 doses. Repertoires were collected only later (after the peak T cell response had occurred). CD4 TCRs linked to vaccination spanned spike, dominating at 160-218 and 743-854. Just five to seven people given AZD1222 tested seropositive at baseline.

This TCR was recovered from an adult who received the AZD1222 COVID-19 vaccine. The chain recombines TRBV3-1 (or the pseudogene TRBV3-2) with TRBJ1-4; D gene ambiguous. Sequencing used peripheral blood, obtained 28 days after the second AZD1222 dose. CDR3 coding DNA: TGTGCCAGCAGCCAAAGACTGAATGAAAAACTGTTTTTT. Its protein is CASSQRLNEKLFF.